This TCR beta chain stems from a study of shared clonotypes between healthy human individuals. Turning to the study itself: Each donor's CD8 memory used one plate, CD8 naive two, each CD4 subset three.

Study-wide findings and caveats: The study found about 5% of naive CD4 clonotypes shared across several donors.

This clone was found once. Its matching antigen is unknown. Across several immunoSEQ plates, the genomic DNA of each subset was split evenly. The method was immunoSEQ multiplex PCR; TCRdb's version includes in-frame clones alone and lacks a portion of them. The sample has over a million clones, 98% seen once; the top ten hold approximately 0.44%. CDR1 and CDR2 (germline): SNHLY, FYNNEI. Between the trimmed V and J ends, which lost 6 bases and 4 bases, there was a span of 13 bases. The CDR3 contains 14 residues. V usage is TRBV2 and J usage is TRBJ1-3; D may be TRBD1 (6 bases). Sequenced sample: naive CD4+ T cells sorted from blood. Subset specified: CD45RA+ positively selected. The TCR comes from a man aged 25 to 45 in good health. CDR3 DNA: TGTGCCAGCAGCGAGGGGGAGGTCGGAAACACCATATATTTT. Encoded protein: CASSEGEVGNTIYF.